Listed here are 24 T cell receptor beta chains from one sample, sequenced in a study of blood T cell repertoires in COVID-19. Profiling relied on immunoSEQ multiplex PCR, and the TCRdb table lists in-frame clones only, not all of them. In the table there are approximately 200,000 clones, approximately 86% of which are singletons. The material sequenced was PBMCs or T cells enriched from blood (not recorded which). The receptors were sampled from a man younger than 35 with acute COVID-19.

The CDR3, as DNA: TGCGCCAGCAGACCAGGGGGTGGCACTGAAGCTTTCTTT. Translation gives CASRPGGGTEAFF. This sequence joins TRBV5-1 and TRBJ1-1, with 7 bases lining up with TRBD1. The length of the CDR3 is 13 residues. The V gene's germline CDR1 is SGHRS and CDR2 YFSETQ. Trimming removed 5 bases from V and 4 bases from J; junction bases left unmatched: 5.

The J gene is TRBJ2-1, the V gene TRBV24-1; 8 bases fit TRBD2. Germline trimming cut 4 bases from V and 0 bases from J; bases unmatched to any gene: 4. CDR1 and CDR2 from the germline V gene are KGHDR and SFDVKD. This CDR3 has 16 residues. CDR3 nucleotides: TGTGCCACCAGTGACTCGAGCGGGGGCTCCTACAATGAGCAGTTCTTC. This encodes CATSDSSGGSYNEQFF.

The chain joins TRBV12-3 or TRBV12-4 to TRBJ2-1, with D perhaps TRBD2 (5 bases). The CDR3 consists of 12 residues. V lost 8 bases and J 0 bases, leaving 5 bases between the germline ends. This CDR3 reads CASGSSYNEQFF. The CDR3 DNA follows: TGTGCCAGCGGGAGCTCCTACAATGAGCAGTTCTTC.

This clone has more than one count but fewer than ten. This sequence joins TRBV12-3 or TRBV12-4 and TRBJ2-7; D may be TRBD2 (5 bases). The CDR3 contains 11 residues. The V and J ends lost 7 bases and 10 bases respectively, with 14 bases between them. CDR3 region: CASTLTGRQYF. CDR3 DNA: TGTGCCAGCACCCTTACGGGGAGACAGTACTTC.

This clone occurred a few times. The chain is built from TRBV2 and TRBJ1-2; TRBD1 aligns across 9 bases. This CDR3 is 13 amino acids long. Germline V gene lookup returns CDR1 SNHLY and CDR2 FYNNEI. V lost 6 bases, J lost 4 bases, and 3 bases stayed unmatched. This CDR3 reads CASRGDRAYGYTF. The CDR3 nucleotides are TGTGCCAGCAGAGGGGACAGGGCCTATGGCTACACCTTC.

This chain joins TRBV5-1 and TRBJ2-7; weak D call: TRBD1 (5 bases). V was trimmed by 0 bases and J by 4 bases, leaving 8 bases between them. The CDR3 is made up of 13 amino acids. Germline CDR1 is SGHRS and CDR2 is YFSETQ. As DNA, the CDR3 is TGCGCCAGCAGCTTGGGCAGGGATTACGAGCAGTACTTC. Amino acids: CASSLGRDYEQYF. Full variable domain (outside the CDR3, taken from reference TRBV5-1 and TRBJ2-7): KAGVTQTPRYLIKTRGQQVTLSCSPISGHRSVSWYQQTPGQGLQFLFEYFSETQRNKGNFPGRFSGRQFSNSRSEMNVSTLELGDSALYLCASSLGRDYEQYFGPGTRLTVT.

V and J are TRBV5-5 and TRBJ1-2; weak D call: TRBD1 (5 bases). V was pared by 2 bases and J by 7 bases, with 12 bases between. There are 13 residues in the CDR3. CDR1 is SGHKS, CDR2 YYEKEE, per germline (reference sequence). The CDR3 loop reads CASSFGGDVGYTF. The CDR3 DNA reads TGTGCCAGCAGCTTCGGGGGGGATGTTGGCTACACCTTC.

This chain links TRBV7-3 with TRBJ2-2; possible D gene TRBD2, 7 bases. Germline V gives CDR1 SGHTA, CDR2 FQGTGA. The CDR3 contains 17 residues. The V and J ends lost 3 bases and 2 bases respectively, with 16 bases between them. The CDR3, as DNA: TGTGCCAGCAGCTTGGGCCCAGCGGGGACAAACACCGGGGAGCTGTTTTTT. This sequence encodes CASSLGPAGTNTGELFF.

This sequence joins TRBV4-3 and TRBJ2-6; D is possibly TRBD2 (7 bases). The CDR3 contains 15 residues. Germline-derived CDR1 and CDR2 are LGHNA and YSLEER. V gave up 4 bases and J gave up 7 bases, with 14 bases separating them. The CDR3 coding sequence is TGCGCCAGCAGCCTAGGGGAGGGGGGAGCCAACGTCCTGACTTTC. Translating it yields CASSLGEGGANVLTF.

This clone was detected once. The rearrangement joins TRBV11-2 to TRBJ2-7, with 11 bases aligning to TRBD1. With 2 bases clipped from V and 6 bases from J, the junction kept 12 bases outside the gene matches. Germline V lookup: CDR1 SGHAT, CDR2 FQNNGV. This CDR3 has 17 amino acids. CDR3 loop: CASSLPRGTGGYSEQYF. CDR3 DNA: TGTGCCAGCAGCTTACCTCGTGGGACAGGGGGGTATTCCGAGCAGTACTTC.

For the CDR3, the DNA is TGTGCCACCAGTGATCCCTCCACAGGGGTCGACGAGCAGTACTTC. This sequence encodes CATSDPSTGVDEQYF. The V call is TRBV24-1, the J call TRBJ2-7; 7 nucleotides align to TRBD1. Per the germline V gene, CDR1 is KGHDR and CDR2 is SFDVKD. V lost 3 bases, J lost 5 bases, and 9 bases stayed unmatched. The CDR3 covers 15 residues.

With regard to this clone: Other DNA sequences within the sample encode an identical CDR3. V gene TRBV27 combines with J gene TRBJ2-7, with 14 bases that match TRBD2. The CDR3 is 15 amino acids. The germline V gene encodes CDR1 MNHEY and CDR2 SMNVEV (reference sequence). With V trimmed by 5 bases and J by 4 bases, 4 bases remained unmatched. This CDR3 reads CASSPGTSGSYEQYF. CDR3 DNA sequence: TGTGCCAGCAGTCCGGGGACTAGCGGGAGTTACGAGCAGTACTTC.

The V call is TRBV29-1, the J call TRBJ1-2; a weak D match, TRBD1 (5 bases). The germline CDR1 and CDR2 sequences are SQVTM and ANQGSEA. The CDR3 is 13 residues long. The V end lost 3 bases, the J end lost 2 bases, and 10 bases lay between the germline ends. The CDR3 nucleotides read TGCAGCGTTGATCTGGGACTGAACTATGGCTACACCTTC. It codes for CSVDLGLNYGYTF.

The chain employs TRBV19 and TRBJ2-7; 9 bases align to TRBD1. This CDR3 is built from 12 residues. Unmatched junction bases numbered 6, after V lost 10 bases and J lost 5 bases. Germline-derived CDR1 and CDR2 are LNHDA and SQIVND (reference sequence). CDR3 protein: CATRTGGDEQYF. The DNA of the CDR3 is TGTGCCACCCGAACAGGGGGCGACGAGCAGTACTTC.

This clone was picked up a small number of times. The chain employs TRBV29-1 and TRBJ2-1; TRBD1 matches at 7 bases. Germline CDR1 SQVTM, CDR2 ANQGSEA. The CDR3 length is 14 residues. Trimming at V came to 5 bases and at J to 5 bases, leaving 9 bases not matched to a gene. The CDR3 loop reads CSVPKGQQNNEQFF. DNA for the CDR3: TGCAGCGTTCCGAAGGGACAGCAAAACAATGAGCAGTTCTTC.

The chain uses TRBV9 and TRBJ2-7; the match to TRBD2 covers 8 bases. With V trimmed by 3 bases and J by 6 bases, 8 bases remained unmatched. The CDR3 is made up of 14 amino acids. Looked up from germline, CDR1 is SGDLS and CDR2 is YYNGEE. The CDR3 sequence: CASSGSGAHGEQYF. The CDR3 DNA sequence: TGTGCCAGCAGCGGTAGCGGGGCCCATGGCGAGCAGTACTTC. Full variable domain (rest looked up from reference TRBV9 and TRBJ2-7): DSGVTQTPKHLITATGQRVTLRCSPRSGDLSVYWYQQSLDQGLQFLIQYYNGEERAKGNILERFSAQQFPDLHSELNLSSLELGDSALYFCASSGSGAHGEQYFGPGTRLTVT.

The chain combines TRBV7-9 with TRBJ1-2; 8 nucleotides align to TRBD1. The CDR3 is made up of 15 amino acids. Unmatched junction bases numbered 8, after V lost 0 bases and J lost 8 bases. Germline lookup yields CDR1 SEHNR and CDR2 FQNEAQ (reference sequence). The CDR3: CASSLASQGAGGYTF. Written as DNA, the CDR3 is TGTGCCAGCAGCTTAGCCTCCCAGGGGGCGGGCGGCTACACCTTC.

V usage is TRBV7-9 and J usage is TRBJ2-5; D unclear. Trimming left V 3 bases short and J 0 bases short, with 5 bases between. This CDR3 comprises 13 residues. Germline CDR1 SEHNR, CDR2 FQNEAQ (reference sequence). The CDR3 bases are TGTGCCAGCAGCTTCATGTACCAAGAGACCCAGTACTTC. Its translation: CASSFMYQETQYF. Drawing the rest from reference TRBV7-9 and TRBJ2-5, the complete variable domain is DTGVSQNPRHKITKRGQNVTFRCDPISEHNRLYWYRQTLGQGPEFLTYFQNEAQLEKSRLLSDRFSAERPKGSFSTLEIQRTEQGDSAMYLCASSFMYQETQYFGPGTRLLVL.

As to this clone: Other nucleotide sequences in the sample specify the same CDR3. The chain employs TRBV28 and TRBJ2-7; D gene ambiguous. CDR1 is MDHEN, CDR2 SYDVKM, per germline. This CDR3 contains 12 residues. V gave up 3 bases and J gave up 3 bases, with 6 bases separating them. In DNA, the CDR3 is TGTGCCAGCAGTTTCTCGAGCTACGAGCAGTACTTC. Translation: CASSFSSYEQYF.

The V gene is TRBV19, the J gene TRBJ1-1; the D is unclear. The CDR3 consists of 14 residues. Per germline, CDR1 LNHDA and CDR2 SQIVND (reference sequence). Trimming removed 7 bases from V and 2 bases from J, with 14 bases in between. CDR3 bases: TGTGCCAGTACAAGGTCCGCGGGTAACACTGAAGCTTTCTTT. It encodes CASTRSAGNTEAFF.

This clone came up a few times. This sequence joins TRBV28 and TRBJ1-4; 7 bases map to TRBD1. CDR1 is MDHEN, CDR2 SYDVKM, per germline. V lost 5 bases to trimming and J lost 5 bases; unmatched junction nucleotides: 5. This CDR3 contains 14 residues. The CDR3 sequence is CASSTGQLNEKLFF. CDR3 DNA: TGTGCCAGCAGTACGGGACAGTTAAATGAAAAACTGTTTTTT. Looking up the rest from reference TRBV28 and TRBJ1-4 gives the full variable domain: DVKVTQSSRYLVKRTGEKVFLECVQDMDHENMFWYRQDPGLGLRLIYFSYDVKMKEKGDIPEGYSVSREKKERFSLILESASTNQTSMYLCASSTGQLNEKLFFGSGTQLSVL.

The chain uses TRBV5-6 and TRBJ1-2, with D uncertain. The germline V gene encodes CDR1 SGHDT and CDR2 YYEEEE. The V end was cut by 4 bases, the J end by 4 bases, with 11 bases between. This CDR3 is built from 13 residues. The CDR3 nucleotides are TGTGCCAGCAGCGGCAGAACGGGCTATGGCTACACCTTC. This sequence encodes CASSGRTGYGYTF.

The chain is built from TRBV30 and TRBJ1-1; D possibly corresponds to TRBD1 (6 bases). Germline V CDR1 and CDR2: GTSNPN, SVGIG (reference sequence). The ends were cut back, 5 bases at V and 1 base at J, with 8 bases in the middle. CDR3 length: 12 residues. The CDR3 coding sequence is TGTGCCTGGGGGGGACAGAACACTGAAGCTTTCTTT. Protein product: CAWGGQNTEAFF.

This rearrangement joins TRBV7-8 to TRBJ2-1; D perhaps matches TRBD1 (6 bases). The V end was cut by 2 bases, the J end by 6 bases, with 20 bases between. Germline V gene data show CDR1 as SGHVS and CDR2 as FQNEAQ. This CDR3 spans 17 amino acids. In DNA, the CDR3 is TGTGCCAGCAGCTTACGACCGACAGGCTTCGCAAGCAATGAGCAGTTCTTC. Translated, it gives CASSLRPTGFASNEQFF.